This T cell receptor (beta chain) was obtained from a study of shared clonotypes between healthy human individuals. The CDR3 contains 13 residues. The ends were cut back, 5 bases at V and 1 base at J, with 11 bases in the middle. Germline CDR1 reads GTSNPN; CDR2 reads SVGIG (reference sequence). Only a few counts were recorded for this clone. Sequenced by immunoSEQ multiplex PCR; TCRdb stores in-frame clones only, minus some. The table has about 2.4 million clones, 90% to 95% seen once; the top ten hold approximately 0.37%. The sequenced sample was naive CD4+ T cells from PBMCs. Subset given: CD45RA+ positively selected. The clonotype was recovered from a man younger than 35 in good health. Some clones in this sample may be carry-over from other donors' samples. The chain carries TRBV30 and TRBJ1-1; D is ambiguous. CDR3 loop: CAWGTGRNTEAFF. The CDR3 nucleotides read TGTGCCTGGGGTACCGGGAGGAACACTGAAGCTTTCTTT.